The text below deals with one T cell receptor beta chain. V was clipped by 6 bases and J by 0 bases, with 10 bases between them. In germline, CDR1 is LNHDA, CDR2 SQIVND (reference sequence). This CDR3 is 14 amino acids long. This sample is drawn from a study of blood T cell repertoires in COVID-19. This table comes from immunoSEQ multiplex PCR, and its TCRdb copy is limited to in-frame clones, with some not included. The sample gives fewer than 75,000 clones, roughly 80% of which show up once; about 41% is in the top ten. The receptor was isolated from a human donor in a cohort sampled during active COVID-19. This chain joins TRBV19 and TRBJ2-3; TRBD1 is a possible D gene (5 bases). The sequencing input was peripheral blood. The CDR3 loop is CASRGLTSTDTQYF. CDR3 nucleotides: TGTGCCAGTAGGGGGCTTACTAGCACAGATACGCAGTATTTT.